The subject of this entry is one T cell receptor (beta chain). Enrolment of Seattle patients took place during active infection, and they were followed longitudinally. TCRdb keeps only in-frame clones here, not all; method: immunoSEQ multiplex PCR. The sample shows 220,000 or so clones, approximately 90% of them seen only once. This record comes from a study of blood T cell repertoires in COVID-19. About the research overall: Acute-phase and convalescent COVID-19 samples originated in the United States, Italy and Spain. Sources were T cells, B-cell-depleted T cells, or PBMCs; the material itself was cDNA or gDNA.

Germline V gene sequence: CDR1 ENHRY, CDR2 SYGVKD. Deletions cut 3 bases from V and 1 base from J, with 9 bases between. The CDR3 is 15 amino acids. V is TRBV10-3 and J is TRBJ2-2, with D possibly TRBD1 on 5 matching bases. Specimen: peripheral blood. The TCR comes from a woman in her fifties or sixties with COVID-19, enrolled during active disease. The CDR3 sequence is CAISDRVGNTGELFF. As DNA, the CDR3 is TGTGCCATCAGTGACAGGGTGGGGAACACCGGGGAGCTGTTTTTT.